This entry lists 17 T cell receptor beta chains sequenced from one sample in a study of blood T cells in healthy people across ages (dated by TCRdb to about 2015). The library was prepared using 5' RACE. Reads for this sample came from an Illumina HiSeq 2500. The second PCR ran for roughly 6 to 11 cycles and used a J-beta primer mix along with a sample-barcoded 5' primer. TCRdb trimmed public reads at Q25 via fastp, called clones via MiXCR and kept in-frame beta chains. Identical CDR3 proteins give one entry, which carries the most common genes and DNA. For this sample there are 600,000 to 850,000 distinct CDR3 sequences; around 25% appear just once. The ten largest clones add up to just under 9.5% of the sample. The data also belong to a second study, concerning T cells of mothers and their children.

Sequencing input: blood. All receptors derive from a boy between 10 and 17 years old in good health.

This sequence joins TRBV9 and TRBJ1-4; D might be TRBD1 (6 bases). With 0 bases removed from V and 4 bases from J, the gap between germline ends came to 13 bases. The CDR3 spans 16 residues. Germline V gene sequence: CDR1 SGDLS, CDR2 YYNGEE. CDR3 sequence reads: CASSVAWGGGNEKLFF. For the CDR3, the DNA is TGTGCCAGCAGCGTAGCTTGGGGGGGCGGTAATGAAAAACTGTTTTTT. The full variable domain, with the rest looked up from reference TRBV9 and TRBJ1-4, is DSGVTQTPKHLITATGQRVTLRCSPRSGDLSVYWYQQSLDQGLQFLIQYYNGEERAKGNILERFSAQQFPDLHSELNLSSLELGDSALYFCASSVAWGGGNEKLFFGSGTQLSVL.

This clonotype was counted between two and nine times. The chain couples TRBV29-1 to TRBJ2-5; D unclear. The tail of the sequence fits TRBJ2-7 better, so the J call may be wrong. The CDR3 extends over 15 amino acids. The germline V gene has CDR1 SQVTM and CDR2 ANQGSEA. The CDR3 protein is CSVVEAFSESYEQYF. The CDR3 DNA reads as TGCAGCGTTGTCGAGGCATTCTCCGAGTCCTACGAGCAGTACTTC.

The chain recombines TRBV12-3 or TRBV12-4 with TRBJ2-7, with D perhaps matching TRBD1 or TRBD2 (5 bases each). CDR3 length equals 14 residues. The V gene lost 2 bases and the J gene lost 5 bases, with 13 bases spanning the gap. The CDR3 DNA sequence: TGTGCCAGCAGTTTACCCGGGACCATCCACGAGCAGTACTTC. It encodes CASSLPGTIHEQYF.

V usage is TRBV7-3 and J usage is TRBJ2-3; possibly TRBD2 for D (5 bases). The CDR3 sequence is 15 residues long. Trimming left V 5 bases short and J 2 bases short, with 14 bases between. Germline loops: CDR1 SGHTA, CDR2 FQGTGA. In DNA, the CDR3 is TGTGCCAGCAGCCCTTTACCGGGAAACACAGATACGCAGTATTTT. It codes for CASSPLPGNTDTQYF.

This clonotype was observed a few times. This sequence joins TRBV18 and TRBJ2-6, with D perhaps matching TRBD1 or TRBD2 (5 bases each). Germline V CDR1 and CDR2: KGHSH, LQKENI. The CDR3 covers 16 residues. V shed 6 bases and J shed 2 bases, with 14 bases lying between them. CDR3 sequence: CASSDPRGAGANVLTF. CDR3 sequence (DNA): TGTGCCAGCTCCGATCCTCGAGGGGCTGGGGCCAACGTCCTGACTTTC.

This clonotype was detected only a few times. V usage is TRBV4-1 and J usage is TRBJ2-2, with 11 bases fitting TRBD1. This CDR3 is 15 amino acids long. Germline CDR1 and CDR2: MGHRA and YSYEKL. The J segment lost 4 bases and the V segment lost 8 bases, leaving 6 bases of the junction unmatched. The CDR3 loop is CASEEGTGGTGELFF. In nucleotides, the CDR3 is TGCGCCAGCGAGGAGGGGACAGGGGGCACCGGGGAGCTGTTTTTT.

J is TRBJ2-2 and V is TRBV29-1, with D perhaps matching TRBD1 (5 bases). This CDR3 has 11 amino acids. V shed 4 bases and J shed 6 bases, with 6 bases lying between them. CDR1 and CDR2 from the germline V gene are SQVTM and ANQGSEA. CDR3 DNA sequence: TGCAGCGTTGCCAGGGCCGGGGAGCTGTTTTTT. It codes for CSVARAGELFF.

A remark on this clonotype: Relative to the germline gene, one junction end is altered; a read error may explain this. This chain connects TRBV14 to TRBJ2-2; D is perhaps TRBD1 or TRBD2 (5 bases each). This CDR3 is built from 13 residues. Germline CDR1 and CDR2: SGHDN and FVKESK. This CDR3 reads CASSAQGTGELLF. In nucleotides, the CDR3 is TGTGCCAGCAGCGCTCAGGGAACCGGGGAGCTGCTTTTT.

This rearrangement joins TRBV20-1 to TRBJ2-1; unclear D gene. There are 12 residues in the CDR3. Trimming removed 0 bases at V and 10 bases at J, with 10 bases between. Germline assignment: CDR1 DFQATT and CDR2 SNEGSKA (reference sequence). The CDR3 is CSARDMGGEQFF. CDR3 sequence (DNA): TGCAGTGCTAGAGATATGGGTGGGGAGCAGTTCTTC.

V is TRBV29-1 and J is TRBJ2-7, with 9 bases lining up with TRBD1. This CDR3 is built from 12 residues. J was trimmed by 3 bases and V by 7 bases; bases with no gene match: 4. CDR1 is SQVTM and CDR2 is ANQGSEA in the germline V gene. CDR3 sequence reads: CSAWGQGYEQYF. CDR3 sequence (DNA): TGCAGCGCCTGGGGACAGGGCTACGAGCAGTACTTC.

This clonotype was seen a few times. Relative to the germline gene, one junction end is altered; a read error may explain this. The V gene is TRBV7-3, the J gene TRBJ2-1; TRBD2 agrees at 8 bases. Germline lookup yields CDR1 SGHTA and CDR2 FQGTGA. This CDR3 is built from 22 residues. CDR3 sequence (DNA): TGTGCCAGCAGCTTAAAGCCCAGAGGGGGTAGCGGGACGTTGAGCTCCTACAACGAGCAGTTCTTC. This gives the protein CASSLKPRGGSGTLSSYNEQFF.

In this sample, this clonotype turned up a few times. V and J are TRBV7-6 and TRBJ2-7; D not certain. Trimming took off 1 base at V and 6 bases at J, with 16 bases between the two ends. This CDR3 contains 15 residues. Germline values: CDR1 SGHVS, CDR2 FNYEAQ. The CDR3 coding sequence is TGTGCCAGCAGCTTAGGGCCGGACCTCGGGTCCGAGCAGTACTTC. Encoded protein: CASSLGPDLGSEQYF.

The chain has TRBV29-1 and TRBJ1-2; D unclear. Germline-derived CDR1 and CDR2 are SQVTM and ANQGSEA. The CDR3 has 11 amino acids. Trimming shortened V by 6 bases and J by 6 bases, and 11 bases separated the two germline ends. CDR3 DNA sequence: TGCAGCGTCCCAAATGCTAATGGCTACACCTTC. Translation: CSVPNANGYTF.

This clonotype occurred a few times. The rearrangement uses TRBV20-1 and TRBJ2-1; 7 nucleotides agree with TRBD2. The CDR3 loop spans 15 amino acids. Per the germline V gene, CDR1 is DFQATT and CDR2 is SNEGSKA (reference sequence). V dropped 3 bases and J dropped 4; count of bases not matched to a gene: 9. DNA of the CDR3: TGCAGTGCTAGTAGTGGCGGGAGTAAGTACAATGAGCAGTTCTTC. Its protein is CSASSGGSKYNEQFF.

This clonotype showed up just a few times. The rearrangement uses TRBV11-2 and TRBJ2-3; no clear D. CDR3 size: 14 residues. V gave up 5 bases and J gave up 4 bases, with 13 bases separating them. Germline V lookup: CDR1 SGHAT, CDR2 FQNNGV. The chain's CDR3 is CASSPPARSDTQYF. The CDR3 DNA reads TGTGCCAGCAGCCCTCCAGCCCGCTCAGATACGCAGTATTTT.

This chain joins TRBV11-1 and TRBJ2-7; D may match TRBD1 or TRBD2 (6 bases each). Trimming removed 5 bases at V and 5 bases at J, with 25 bases between. The CDR3 sequence is 17 residues long. Per the germline V gene, CDR1 is SGHAT and CDR2 is FQDESV (reference sequence). This CDR3 reads CASSKNGIMGGGDEQYF. CDR3 DNA: TGTGCCAGCAGCAAGAACGGTATCATGGGGGGCGGCGACGAGCAGTACTTC.

The CDR3 DNA reads TGTGCCAGCAGTGGGGGACAGGACCTATACAATGAGCAGTTCTTC. This translates into CASSGGQDLYNEQFF. This chain joins TRBV2 and TRBJ2-1; TRBD1 agrees at 8 bases. Germline-derived CDR1 and CDR2 are SNHLY and FYNNEI. The CDR3 runs 15 residues. V shed 4 bases, J shed 4 bases, and the junction held 6 bases outside the gene matches.